The present entry profiles one T cell receptor (beta chain) with its context. The data were obtained in a study of control samples from healthy donors and cancer patients. The repertoire was sequenced with immunoSEQ multiplex PCR; TCRdb's copy has only in-frame clones and lacks some. The data contain about 140,000 clones, about 90% of them seen just once; the ten biggest clones take up 6% to 9%. V lost 4 bases and J lost 7, with 14 bases in between. The V gene's germline CDR1 is SEHNR and CDR2 FQNEAQ (reference sequence). CDR3 length equals 13 residues. Material: blood. The V call is TRBV7-9, the J call TRBJ2-7; no reliable D call. The TCR sequence derives from a young man in good health. The CDR3 protein is CASSSHGEEEQYF. In DNA form, the CDR3 reads TGTGCCAGCAGCTCCCACGGCGAGGAGGAGCAGTACTTC. Together with reference TRBV7-9 and TRBJ2-7, the CDR3 gives the full variable domain: DTGVSQNPRHKITKRGQNVTFRCDPISEHNRLYWYRQTLGQGPEFLTYFQNEAQLEKSRLLSDRFSAERPKGSFSTLEIQRTEQGDSAMYLCASSSHGEEEQYFGPGTRLTVT.